What follows describes a single T cell receptor beta chain. What it recognizes is unknown. The data belong to a study of early T cells in non-severe SARS-CoV-2 infection. The wider study: Alpha and beta chains were unpaired, from unsorted whole-blood bulk RNA. Study-wide findings and caveats: Private and CD4 specificities were missed by VDJdb matching, skewed to anti-spike CD8.

The ends were cut back, 4 bases at V and 2 bases at J, with 9 bases in the middle. Germline CDR1 and CDR2: SGHNT and YYREEE (reference sequence). CDR3 length: 13 amino acids. Researchers attached unique molecular identifiers to individual cDNA molecules. MiXCR, run by TCRdb on the 5' RACE reads, gives a single entry per CDR3 protein. The table shows about 76,000 distinct CDR3 sequences, with roughly 15% occurring only once. The source is an adult who was a healthcare worker with PCR-confirmed SARS-CoV-2 infection or an uninfected control (not recorded which). Source material: whole blood. The chain carries TRBV5-4 and TRBJ2-5, with D perhaps matching TRBD2 (5 bases). The CDR3 loop reads CASSRRFQETQYF. Written as DNA, the CDR3 is TGTGCCAGCAGCCGGAGGTTTCAAGAGACCCAGTACTTC.